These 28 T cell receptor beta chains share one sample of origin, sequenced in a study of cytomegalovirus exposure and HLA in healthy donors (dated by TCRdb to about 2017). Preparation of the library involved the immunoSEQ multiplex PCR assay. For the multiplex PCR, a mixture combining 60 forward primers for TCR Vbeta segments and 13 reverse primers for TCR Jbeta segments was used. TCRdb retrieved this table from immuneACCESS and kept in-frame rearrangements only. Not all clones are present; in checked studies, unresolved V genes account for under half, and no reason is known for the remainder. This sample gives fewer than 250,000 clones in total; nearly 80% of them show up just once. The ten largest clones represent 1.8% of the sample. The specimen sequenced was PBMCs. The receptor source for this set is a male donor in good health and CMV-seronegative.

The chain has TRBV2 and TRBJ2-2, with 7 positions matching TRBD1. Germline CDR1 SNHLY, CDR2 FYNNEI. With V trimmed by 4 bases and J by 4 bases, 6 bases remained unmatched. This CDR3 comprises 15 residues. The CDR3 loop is CASSGRTGFTGELFF. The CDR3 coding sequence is TGTGCCAGCAGTGGTCGGACAGGCTTCACCGGGGAGCTGTTTTTT.

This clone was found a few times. CDR3 loop: CASSNSEVLRYEQYF. The DNA of the CDR3 is TGTGCCAGCAGTAACTCCGAAGTCCTCCGGTATGAGCAGTACTTC. The V and J genes are TRBV28 and TRBJ2-7; the D is unclear. Germline assignment: CDR1 MDHEN and CDR2 SYDVKM. The CDR3 covers 15 residues. V was cut by 5 bases and J by 7 bases, with 21 bases left in between.

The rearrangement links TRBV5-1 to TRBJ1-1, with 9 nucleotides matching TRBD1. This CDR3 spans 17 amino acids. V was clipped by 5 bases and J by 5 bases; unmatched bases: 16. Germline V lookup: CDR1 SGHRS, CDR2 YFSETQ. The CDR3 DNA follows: TGCGCCAGCAGAACTGACAGGGGGGCCAGTCAAGGAACTGAAGCTTTCTTT. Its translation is CASRTDRGASQGTEAFF.

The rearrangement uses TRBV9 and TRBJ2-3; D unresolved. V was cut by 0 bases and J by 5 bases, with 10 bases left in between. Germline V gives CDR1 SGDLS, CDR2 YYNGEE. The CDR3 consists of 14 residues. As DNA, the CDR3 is TGTGCCAGCAGCGTAGCTTCCACCGGAGATACGCAGTATTTT. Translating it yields CASSVASTGDTQYF. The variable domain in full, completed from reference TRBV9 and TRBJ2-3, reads DSGVTQTPKHLITATGQRVTLRCSPRSGDLSVYWYQQSLDQGLQFLIQYYNGEERAKGNILERFSAQQFPDLHSELNLSSLELGDSALYFCASSVASTGDTQYFGPGTRLTVL.

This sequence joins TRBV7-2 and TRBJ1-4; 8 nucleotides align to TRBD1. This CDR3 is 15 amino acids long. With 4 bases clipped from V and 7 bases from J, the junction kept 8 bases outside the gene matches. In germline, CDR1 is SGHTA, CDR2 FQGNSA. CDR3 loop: CASSSLGQGGEKLFF. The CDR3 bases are TGTGCCAGCAGCTCTCTCGGACAGGGCGGTGAAAAACTGTTTTTT. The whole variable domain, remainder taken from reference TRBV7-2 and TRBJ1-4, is GAGVSQSPSNKVTEKGKDVELRCDPISGHTALYWYRQSLGQGLEFLIYFQGNSAPDKSGLPSDRFSAERTGGSVSTLTIQRTQQEDSAVYLCASSSLGQGGEKLFFGSGTQLSVL.

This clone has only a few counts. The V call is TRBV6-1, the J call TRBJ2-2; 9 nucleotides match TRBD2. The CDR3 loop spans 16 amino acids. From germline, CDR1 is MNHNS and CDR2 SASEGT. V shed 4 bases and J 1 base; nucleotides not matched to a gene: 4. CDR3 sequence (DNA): TGTGCCAGCAGTGGAATAGCGGGGGAGAACACCGGGGAGCTGTTTTTT. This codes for CASSGIAGENTGELFF.

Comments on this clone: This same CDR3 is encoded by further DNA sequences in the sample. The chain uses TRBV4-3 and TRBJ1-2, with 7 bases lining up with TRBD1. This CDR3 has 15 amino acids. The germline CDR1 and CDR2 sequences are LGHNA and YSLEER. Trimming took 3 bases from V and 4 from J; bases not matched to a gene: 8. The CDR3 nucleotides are TGCGCCAGCAGCCAGGACCACAGGGGTAGCTATGGCTACACCTTC. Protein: CASSQDHRGSYGYTF.

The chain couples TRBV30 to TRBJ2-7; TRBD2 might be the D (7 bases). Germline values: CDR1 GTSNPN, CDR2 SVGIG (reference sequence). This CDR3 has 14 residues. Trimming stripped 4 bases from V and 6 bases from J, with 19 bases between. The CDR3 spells CAWNSRGGGLEQYF. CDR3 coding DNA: TGTGCCTGGAACAGCCGAGGGGGGGGGCTCGAGCAGTACTTC.

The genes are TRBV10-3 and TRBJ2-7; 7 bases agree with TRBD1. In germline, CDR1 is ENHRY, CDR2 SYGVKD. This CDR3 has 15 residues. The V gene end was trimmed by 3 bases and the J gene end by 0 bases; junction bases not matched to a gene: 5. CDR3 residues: CAISDQGVGSYEQYF. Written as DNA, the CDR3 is TGTGCCATCAGTGATCAGGGGGTTGGCTCCTACGAGCAGTACTTC.

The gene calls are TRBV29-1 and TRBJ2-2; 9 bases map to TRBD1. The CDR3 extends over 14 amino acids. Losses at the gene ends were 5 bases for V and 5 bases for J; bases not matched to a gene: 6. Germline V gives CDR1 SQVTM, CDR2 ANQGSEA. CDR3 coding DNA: TGCAGCGTTATGGGGACAGGGAGTACCGGGGAGCTGTTTTTT. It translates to CSVMGTGSTGELFF.

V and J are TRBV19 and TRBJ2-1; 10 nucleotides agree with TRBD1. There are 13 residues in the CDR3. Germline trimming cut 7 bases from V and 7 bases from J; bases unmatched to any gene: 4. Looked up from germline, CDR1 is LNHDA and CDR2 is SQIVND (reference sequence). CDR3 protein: CASNPGQGNEQFF. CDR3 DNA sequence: TGTGCCAGTAACCCGGGACAGGGGAATGAGCAGTTCTTC.

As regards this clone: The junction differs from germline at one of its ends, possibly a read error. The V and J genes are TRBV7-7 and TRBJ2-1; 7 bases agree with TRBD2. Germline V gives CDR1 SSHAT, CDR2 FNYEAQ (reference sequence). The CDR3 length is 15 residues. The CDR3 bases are TGTGCTAGCAGCCCAGCTGGACTAGGACTTGGTGAGCAGTTCTTC. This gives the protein CASSPAGLGLGEQFF.

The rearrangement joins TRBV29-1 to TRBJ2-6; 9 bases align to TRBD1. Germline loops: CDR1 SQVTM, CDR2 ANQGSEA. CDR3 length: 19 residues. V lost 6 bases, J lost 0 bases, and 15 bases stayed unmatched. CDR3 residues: CSVERPRDRESSGANVLTF. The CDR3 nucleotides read TGCAGCGTCGAAAGGCCCCGGGACAGGGAAAGCTCTGGGGCCAACGTCCTGACTTTC. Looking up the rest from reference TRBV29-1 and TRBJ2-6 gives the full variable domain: SAVISQKPSRDICQRGTSLTIQCQVDSQVTMMFWYRQQPGQSLTLIATANQGSEATYESGFVIDKFPISRPNLTFSTLTVSNMSPEDSSIYLCSVERPRDRESSGANVLTFGAGSRLTVL.

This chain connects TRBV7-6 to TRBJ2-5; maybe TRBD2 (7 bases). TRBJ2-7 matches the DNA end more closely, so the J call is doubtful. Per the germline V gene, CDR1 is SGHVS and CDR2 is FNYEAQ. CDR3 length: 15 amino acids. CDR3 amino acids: CASSLRGGIPDEQYF. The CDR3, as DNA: TGTGCCAGCAGCTTAAGGGGGGGGATCCCGGACGAGCAGTACTTC.

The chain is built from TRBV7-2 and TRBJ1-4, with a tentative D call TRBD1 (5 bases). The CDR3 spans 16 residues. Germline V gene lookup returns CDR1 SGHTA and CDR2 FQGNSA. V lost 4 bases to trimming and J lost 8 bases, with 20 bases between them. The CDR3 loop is CASSSFGGGRVEKLFF. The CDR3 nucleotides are TGTGCCAGCAGCTCCTTTGGGGGAGGGAGAGTCGAAAAACTGTTTTTT.

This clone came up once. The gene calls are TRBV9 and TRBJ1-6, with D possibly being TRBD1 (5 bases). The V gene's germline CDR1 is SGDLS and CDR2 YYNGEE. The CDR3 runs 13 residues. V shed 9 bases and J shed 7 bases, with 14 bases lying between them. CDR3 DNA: TGTGCCACCAGACGGGGGGACAATTCACCCCTCCACTTT. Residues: CATRRGDNSPLHF.

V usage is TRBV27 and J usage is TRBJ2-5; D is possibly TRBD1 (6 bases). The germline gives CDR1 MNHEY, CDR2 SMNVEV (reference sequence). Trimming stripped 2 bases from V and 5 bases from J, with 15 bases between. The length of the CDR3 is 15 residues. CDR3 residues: CASSLIQGTGETQYF. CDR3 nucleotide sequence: TGTGCCAGCAGTTTAATCCAGGGGACGGGGGAGACCCAGTACTTC.

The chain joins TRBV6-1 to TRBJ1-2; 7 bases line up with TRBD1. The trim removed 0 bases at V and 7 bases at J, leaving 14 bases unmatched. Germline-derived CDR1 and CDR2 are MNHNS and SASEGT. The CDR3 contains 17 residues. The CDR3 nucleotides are TGTGCCAGCAGTGAAGCTTTTTCCGGCGACAGGGTATCTGGCTACACCTTC. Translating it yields CASSEAFSGDRVSGYTF.

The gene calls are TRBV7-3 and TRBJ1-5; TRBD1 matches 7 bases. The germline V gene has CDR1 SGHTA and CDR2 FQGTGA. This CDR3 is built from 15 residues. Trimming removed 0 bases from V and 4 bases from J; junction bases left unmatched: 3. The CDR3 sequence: CASSLTGGANQPQHF. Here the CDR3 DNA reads TGTGCCAGCAGCTTAACAGGGGGCGCGAATCAGCCCCAGCATTTT.

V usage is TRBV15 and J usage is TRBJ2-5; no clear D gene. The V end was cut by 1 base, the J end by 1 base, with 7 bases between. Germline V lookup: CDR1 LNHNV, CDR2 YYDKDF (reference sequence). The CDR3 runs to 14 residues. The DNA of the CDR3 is TGTGCCACCAGCAGAGGCCAGCGCCAAGAGACCCAGTACTTC. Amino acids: CATSRGQRQETQYF. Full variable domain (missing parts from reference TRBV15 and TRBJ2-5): DAMVIQNPRYQVTQFGKPVTLSCSQTLNHNVMYWYQQKSSQAPKLLFHYYDKDFNNEADTPDNFQSRRPNTSFCFLDIRSPGLGDTAMYLCATSRGQRQETQYFGPGTRLLVL.

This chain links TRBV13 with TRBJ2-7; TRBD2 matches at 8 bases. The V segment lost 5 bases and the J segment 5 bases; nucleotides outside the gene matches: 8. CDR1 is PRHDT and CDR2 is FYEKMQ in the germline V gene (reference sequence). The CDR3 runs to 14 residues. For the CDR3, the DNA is TGTGCCAGCAGCCAATCGAGCGGGGGCCACGAGCAGTACTTC. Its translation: CASSQSSGGHEQYF.

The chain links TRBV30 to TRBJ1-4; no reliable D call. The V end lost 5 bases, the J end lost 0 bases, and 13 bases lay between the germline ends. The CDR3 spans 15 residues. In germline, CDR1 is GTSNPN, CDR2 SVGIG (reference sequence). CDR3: CAWPRDNATNEKLFF. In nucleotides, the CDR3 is TGTGCCTGGCCCAGAGACAATGCAACTAATGAAAAACTGTTTTTT. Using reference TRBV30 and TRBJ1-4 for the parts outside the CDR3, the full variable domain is SQTIHQWPATLVQPVGSPLSLECTVEGTSNPNLYWYRQAAGRGLQLLFYSVGIGQISSEVPQNLSASRPQDRQFILSSKKLLLSDSGFYLCAWPRDNATNEKLFFGSGTQLSVL.

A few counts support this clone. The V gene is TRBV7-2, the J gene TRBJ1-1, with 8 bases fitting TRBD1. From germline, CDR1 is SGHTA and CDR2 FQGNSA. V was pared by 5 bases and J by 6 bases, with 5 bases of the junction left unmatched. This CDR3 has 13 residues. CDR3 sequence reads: CASSPQGASEAFF. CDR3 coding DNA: TGTGCCAGCAGCCCGCAGGGGGCTTCTGAAGCTTTCTTT.

The CDR3 coding sequence is TGTGCCAGCAGTTTAGGGGTACTAGCGGGGTCACAAGAGACCCAGTACTTC. Translation gives CASSLGVLAGSQETQYF. The chain combines TRBV28 with TRBJ2-5; 10 bases agree with TRBD2. The CDR3 contains 17 residues. The germline V gene encodes CDR1 MDHEN and CDR2 SYDVKM. Losses at the gene ends were 2 bases for V and 2 bases for J; bases not matched to a gene: 8.

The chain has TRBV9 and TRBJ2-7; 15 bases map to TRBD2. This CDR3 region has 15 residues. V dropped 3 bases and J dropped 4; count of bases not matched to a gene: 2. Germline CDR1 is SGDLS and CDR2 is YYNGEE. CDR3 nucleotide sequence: TGTGCCAGCAGCGAGGGACTAGCGGGAGGTTACGAGCAGTACTTC. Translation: CASSEGLAGGYEQYF.

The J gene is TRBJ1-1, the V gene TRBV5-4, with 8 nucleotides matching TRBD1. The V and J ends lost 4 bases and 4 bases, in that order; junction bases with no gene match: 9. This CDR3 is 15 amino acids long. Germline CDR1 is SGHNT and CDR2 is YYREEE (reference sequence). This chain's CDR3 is CASSPKDREVTEAFF. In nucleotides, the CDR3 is TGTGCCAGCAGCCCCAAGGACAGGGAGGTCACTGAAGCTTTCTTT.

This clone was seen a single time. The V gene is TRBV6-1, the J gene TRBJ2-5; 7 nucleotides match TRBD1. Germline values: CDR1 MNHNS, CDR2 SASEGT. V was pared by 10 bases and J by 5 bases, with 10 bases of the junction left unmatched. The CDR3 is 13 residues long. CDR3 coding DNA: TGTGCCACCAGACAAACAGGGGAGGAGACCCAGTACTTC. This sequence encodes CATRQTGEETQYF.

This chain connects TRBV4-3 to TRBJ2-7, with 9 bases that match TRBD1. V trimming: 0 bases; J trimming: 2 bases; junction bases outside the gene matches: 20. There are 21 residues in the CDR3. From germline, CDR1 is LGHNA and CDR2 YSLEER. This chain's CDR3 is CASSQDLPGQGGIRSTYEQYF. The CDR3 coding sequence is TGCGCCAGCAGCCAAGATCTACCGGGACAGGGAGGTATAAGGTCAACCTACGAGCAGTACTTC.